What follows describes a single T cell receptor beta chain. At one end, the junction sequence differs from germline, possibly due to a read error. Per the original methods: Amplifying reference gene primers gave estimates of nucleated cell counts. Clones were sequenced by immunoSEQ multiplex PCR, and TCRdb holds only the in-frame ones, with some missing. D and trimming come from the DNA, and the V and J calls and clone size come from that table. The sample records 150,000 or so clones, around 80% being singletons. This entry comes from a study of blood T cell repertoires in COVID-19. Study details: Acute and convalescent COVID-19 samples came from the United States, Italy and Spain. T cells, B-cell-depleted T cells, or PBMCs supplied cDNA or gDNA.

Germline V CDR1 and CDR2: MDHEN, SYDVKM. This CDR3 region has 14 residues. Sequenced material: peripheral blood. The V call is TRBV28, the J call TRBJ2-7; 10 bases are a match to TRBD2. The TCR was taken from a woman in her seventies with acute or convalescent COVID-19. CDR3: CASIESGRAYEQYF. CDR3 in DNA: TGTGCCAGCATAGAAAGCGGGAGGGCCTATGAGCAGTACTTC.